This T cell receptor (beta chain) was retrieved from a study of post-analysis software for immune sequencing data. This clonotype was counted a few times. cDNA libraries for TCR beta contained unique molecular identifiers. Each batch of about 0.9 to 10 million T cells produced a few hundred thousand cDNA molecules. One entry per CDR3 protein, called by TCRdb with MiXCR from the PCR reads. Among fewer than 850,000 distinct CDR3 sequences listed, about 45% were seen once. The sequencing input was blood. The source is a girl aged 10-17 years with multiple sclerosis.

The CDR3 nucleotides are TGTGCCAGCAGCCCGCGGACAGGGTTAACTTCTGCTGGGGCCAACGTCCTGACTTTC. Translated: CASSPRTGLTSAGANVLTF. The chain links TRBV9 to TRBJ2-6, with 8 bases aligning to TRBD1. J lost 2 bases, V lost 4 bases, and 14 bases had no gene match. The CDR3 contains 19 residues. The germline V gene has CDR1 SGDLS and CDR2 YYNGEE.